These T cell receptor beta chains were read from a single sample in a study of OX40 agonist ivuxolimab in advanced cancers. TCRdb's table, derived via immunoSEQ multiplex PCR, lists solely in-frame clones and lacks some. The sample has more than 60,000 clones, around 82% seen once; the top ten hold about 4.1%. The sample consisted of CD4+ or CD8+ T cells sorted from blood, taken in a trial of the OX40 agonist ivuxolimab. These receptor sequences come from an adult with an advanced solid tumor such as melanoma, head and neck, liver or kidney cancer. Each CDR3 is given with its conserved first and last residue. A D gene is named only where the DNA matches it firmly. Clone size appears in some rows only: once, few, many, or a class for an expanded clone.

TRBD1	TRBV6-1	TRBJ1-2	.	TGTGCCAGCAGTAGACAGGGACAGTTAAACTATGGCTACACCTTC	CASSRQGQLNYGYTF
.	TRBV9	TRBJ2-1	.	TGTGCCAGCAGCGTAGCGTCGACTTACAATGAGCAGTTCTTC	CASSVASTYNEQFF
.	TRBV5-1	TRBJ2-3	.	TGCGCCACCGCCAGCGCAGGGAGCACAGATACGCAGTATTTT	CATASAGSTDTQYF
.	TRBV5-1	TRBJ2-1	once	TGCGCCAGCAGCTTGGTCCCGGCGGCAGTTTTTTCGAGTGACGCGAGGGGCAATGAGCAGTTCTTC	CASSLVPAAVFSSDARGNEQFF
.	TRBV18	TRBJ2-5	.	TGTGCCAGCTCACCTAAAGAGACCCAGTACTTC	CASSPKETQYF
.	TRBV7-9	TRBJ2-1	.	TGTGCCAGCAGCCCTATATCGGATGAGCAGTTCTTC	CASSPISDEQFF
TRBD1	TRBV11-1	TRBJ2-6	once	TGTGCCAGCAGCTCGGGTGGGACAGGGATACCCTGGGCCAACGTCCTGACTTTC	CASSSGGTGIPWANVLTF
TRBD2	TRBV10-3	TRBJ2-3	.	TGTGCCATCAGTGGTTTGACTAGCGGGGGAGTTGGTACAGATACGCAGTATTTT	CAISGLTSGGVGTDTQYF
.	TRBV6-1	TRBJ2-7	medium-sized	TGTGCCAGCAGTGAATTATCTCAGCGCACACAGCAGTACTTC	CASSELSQRTQQYF
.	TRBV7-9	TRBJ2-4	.	TGTGCCAGCAGCTCGGTGGGGGGTGACAAAAACATTCAGTACTTC	CASSSVGGDKNIQYF
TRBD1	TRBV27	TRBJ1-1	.	TGTGCCAGCAGTTTCCGGGACAGGGGGACTGAAGCTTTCTTT	CASSFRDRGTEAFF
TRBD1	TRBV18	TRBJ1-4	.	TGTGCCAGCTCATTTTCAGGGGGCGATGAAAAACTGTTTTTT	CASSFSGGDEKLFF
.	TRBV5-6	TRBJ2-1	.	TGTGCCAGCAGCTTGTTCCAGGGGAACAATGAGCAGTTCTTC	CASSLFQGNNEQFF
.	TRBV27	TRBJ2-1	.	TGTGCCAGCAGTTTACTCGGGACCGCCGAGTTCTTC	CASSLLGTAEFF
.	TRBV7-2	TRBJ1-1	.	TGTGCCAGCAGCCCGGGGAGGGGGTTTGACACTGAAGCTTTCTTT	CASSPGRGFDTEAFF
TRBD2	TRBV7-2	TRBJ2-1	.	TGTGCCAGCAGCCCGGGGCCGGGGCGGGGGGGCTTTAATGAGCAGTTCTTC	CASSPGPGRGGFNEQFF
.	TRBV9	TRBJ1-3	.	TGTGCCAGCAGCGTAGTCGGAAGCTCTGGAAACACCATATATTTT	CASSVVGSSGNTIYF
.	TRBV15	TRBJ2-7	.	TGTGCCACCAGCAGAGGCACGGGGGGCCGTATCTACGAGCAGTACTTC	CATSRGTGGRIYEQYF
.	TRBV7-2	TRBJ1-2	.	TGTGCCAGCAGCTTATCCAGGGGTCCTGACGGCTACACCTTC	CASSLSRGPDGYTF
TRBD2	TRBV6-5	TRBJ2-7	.	TGTGCCAGCAGTTATGGGACTAGCGGGGGTAGCGCGCAGTACTTC	CASSYGTSGGSAQYF
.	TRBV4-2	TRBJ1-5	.	TGTGCCAGCAGCCAAGTGATAGGGGGCAATCAGCCCCAGCATTTT	CASSQVIGGNQPQHF
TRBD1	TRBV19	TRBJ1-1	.	TGTGCCAGTAATGACAGGGGCAGGGGGCGGACGAACACTGAAGCTTTCTTT	CASNDRGRGRTNTEAFF
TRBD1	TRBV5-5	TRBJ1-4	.	TGTGCCAGCAGCTTACAATGGACAGGGGGCGCTGAAAAACTGTTTTTT	CASSLQWTGGAEKLFF
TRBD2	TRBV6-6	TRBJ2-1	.	TGTGCCAGCAGCACGCGCGGGGGGTCGTCCTACAATGAGCAGTTCTTC	CASSTRGGSSYNEQFF
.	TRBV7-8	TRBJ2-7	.	TGTGCCAGCAGCTTAGTACCGGGGACCTACGAGCAGTACTTC	CASSLVPGTYEQYF
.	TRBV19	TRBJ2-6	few	TGTGCCAGTAGTATAGGGGGTGTAGCTGGGGCCAACGTCCTGACTTTC	CASSIGGVAGANVLTF
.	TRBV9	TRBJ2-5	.	TGTGCCAGCAGCCGCGATGTGGGGTTTGAGACCCAGTACTTC	CASSRDVGFETQYF
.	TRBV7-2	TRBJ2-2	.	TGTGCCAGCAGCAAAAGGAGTGCGTTTAGCCTCGCGAACACCGGGGAGCTGTTTTTT	CASSKRSAFSLANTGELFF
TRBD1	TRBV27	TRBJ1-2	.	TGTGCCAGCAGAAATTTTGGAACAGGGGGCGATGGCTACACCTTC	CASRNFGTGGDGYTF
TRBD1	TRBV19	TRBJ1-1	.	TGTGCCAGTACCCCGGGACAGGGGTGGAACACTGAAGCTTTCTTT	CASTPGQGWNTEAFF
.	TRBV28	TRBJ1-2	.	TGTGCCAGCGCCCGACAGTTCGGCTACACCTTC	CASARQFGYTF
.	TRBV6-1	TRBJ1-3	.	TGTGCCAGCAGTGAAAGGGGGGGGATCTCTGGAAACACCATATATTTT	CASSERGGISGNTIYF
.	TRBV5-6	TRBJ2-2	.	TGTGCCAGCAGCTTGGCCGGCCTCACAGACACCGGGGAGCTGTTTTTT	CASSLAGLTDTGELFF
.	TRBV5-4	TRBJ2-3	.	TGTGCCAGCAGCCCTCCGTGGGGCCGGGGCACAGATACGCAGTATTTT	CASSPPWGRGTDTQYF
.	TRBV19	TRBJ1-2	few	TGTGCCAGTAGTATAGCTGGGGCTAACTATGGCTACACCTTC	CASSIAGANYGYTF
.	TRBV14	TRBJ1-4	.	TGTGCCAGCAGCCAAGGCCGGTGGGTCAGGAGTAATGAAAAACTGTTTTTT	CASSQGRWVRSNEKLFF
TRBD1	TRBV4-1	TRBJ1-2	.	TGCGCCAGCAGCCCCAGGGGGATCTTTTCAGGCTACACCTTC	CASSPRGIFSGYTF
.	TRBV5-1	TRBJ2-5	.	TGCGCCAGCAGCTTGGCCGTTGAGACCCAGTACTTC	CASSLAVETQYF
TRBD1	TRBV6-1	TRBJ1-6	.	TGTGCCAGCAGTCGACAGGGTTACAGGGATTCACCCCTCCACTTT	CASSRQGYRDSPLHF
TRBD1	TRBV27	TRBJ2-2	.	TGTGCCAGCAGGGGACAGGGGGCGGTTAGTACCGGGGAGCTGTTTTTT	CASRGQGAVSTGELFF